These 26 T cell receptor beta chains were sequenced from one sample in a study of blood T cell repertoires in COVID-19. Generated by immunoSEQ multiplex PCR, the TCRdb table keeps only in-frame clones and is missing some. Of 250,000 to 300,000 clones in the sample, around four fifths were seen once. Source material: peripheral blood. These receptors were collected from a man aged 60-69 years who had recovered from COVID-19.

The genes are TRBV19 and TRBJ1-4, with 7 bases lining up with TRBD1. CDR1 is LNHDA, CDR2 SQIVND, per germline (reference sequence). Unmatched junction bases numbered 10, after V lost 7 bases and J lost 5 bases. This CDR3 has 15 amino acids. CDR3 bases: TGTGCCAGTACCCTAAACAGGGGCGGGAATGAAAAACTGTTTTTT. Encoded protein: CASTLNRGGNEKLFF.

CDR3 bases: TGTGCCAGCAGAGGCGCAGGGCCCATCACTGAAGCTTTCTTT. Residues: CASRGAGPITEAFF. The chain carries TRBV25-1 and TRBJ1-1; weak D call: TRBD1 (5 bases). V lost 6 bases and J lost 4, with 15 bases in between. Germline V CDR1 and CDR2: MGHDK, SYGVNS. The CDR3 covers 14 residues.

V and J are TRBV6-1 and TRBJ2-3; 9 bases map to TRBD2. Germline CDR1 is MNHNS and CDR2 is SASEGT. With 6 bases clipped from V and 2 bases from J, the junction kept 3 bases outside the gene matches. This CDR3 is built from 14 residues. This chain's CDR3 is CASRRTSDTDTQYF. CDR3 DNA: TGTGCCAGCAGGAGGACTAGCGACACAGATACGCAGTATTTT.

The count of this clone is one. The chain employs TRBV14 and TRBJ2-5; perhaps TRBD2 as D (5 bases). The CDR3 length is 15 residues. The germline V and J ends were trimmed by 1 base and 6 bases, with 15 bases remaining between them. Germline lookup yields CDR1 SGHDN and CDR2 FVKESK. The CDR3 bases are TGTGCCAGCAGCCAAGCCCCGCAAACGGGGAAGACCCAGTACTTC. This encodes CASSQAPQTGKTQYF.

The chain combines TRBV12-3 or TRBV12-4 with TRBJ2-7, with 12 bases identical to TRBD1. The CDR3 contains 13 residues. The ends lost 6 bases at V and 7 bases at J; junction bases unmatched: 4. Here the CDR3 reads CASRRDRGLEQYF. CDR3 DNA: TGTGCCAGCAGACGGGACAGGGGGCTGGAGCAGTACTTC.

The rearrangement joins TRBV27 to TRBJ2-1, with D possibly being TRBD2 (6 bases). Germline CDR1 MNHEY, CDR2 SMNVEV (reference sequence). The CDR3 is 14 amino acids. V was trimmed by 7 bases and J by 1 base, leaving 11 bases between them. CDR3 region: CASTPGASYNEQFF. The CDR3, as DNA: TGTGCCAGCACCCCGGGAGCGTCCTACAATGAGCAGTTCTTC.

This chain connects TRBV19 to TRBJ1-5, with no clear D. Germline assignment: CDR1 LNHDA and CDR2 SQIVND (reference sequence). Trimming shortened V by 7 bases and J by 0 bases, and 13 bases separated the two germline ends. CDR3 length: 15 amino acids. The CDR3 is CASKVLDYSNQPQHF. The CDR3 region has the DNA TGTGCCAGTAAAGTTCTGGACTATAGCAATCAGCCCCAGCATTTT.

This clone counts as medium-sized. This chain links TRBV7-9 with TRBJ1-5, with TRBD1 as a possible D gene (6 bases). V was shortened by 4 bases and J by 7 bases, with 17 bases between the two germline ends. This CDR3 is 15 amino acids long. CDR1 and CDR2 (germline): SEHNR, FQNEAQ (reference sequence). The DNA of the CDR3 is TGTGCCAGCAGCTCCTCATCCAGGGGCGGCCAGCCCCAGCATTTT. Translation gives CASSSSSRGGQPQHF.

V is TRBV20-1 and J is TRBJ2-5, with TRBD2 identical over 12 bases. The trim removed 3 bases at V and 0 bases at J, leaving 5 bases unmatched. This CDR3 comprises 16 residues. Per germline, CDR1 DFQATT and CDR2 SNEGSKA (reference sequence). This CDR3 reads CSASGLAGGNQETQYF. CDR3 DNA sequence: TGCAGTGCTAGTGGGCTAGCGGGGGGGAACCAAGAGACCCAGTACTTC.

The chain has TRBV7-2 and TRBJ2-1, with D possibly matching TRBD2 (6 bases). The CDR3 totals 15 residues. V was trimmed by 1 base and J by 9 bases, leaving 16 bases between them. The germline CDR1 and CDR2 sequences are SGHTA and FQGNSA. The CDR3 region has the DNA TGTGCCAGCAGCTTAGGACATGGTGCGCGGGGTGAGCAGTTCTTC. Amino acids: CASSLGHGARGEQFF.

V is TRBV5-1 and J is TRBJ2-7; D might be TRBD2 (5 bases). Trimming pared 0 bases from V and 3 bases from J, leaving 7 bases between. Per the germline V gene, CDR1 is SGHRS and CDR2 is YFSETQ. This CDR3 spans 13 amino acids. In nucleotides, the CDR3 is TGCGCCAGCAGCTTGGGACTAATCTACGAGCAGTACTTC. Translating it yields CASSLGLIYEQYF. Looking up the rest from reference TRBV5-1 and TRBJ2-7 gives the full variable domain: KAGVTQTPRYLIKTRGQQVTLSCSPISGHRSVSWYQQTPGQGLQFLFEYFSETQRNKGNFPGRFSGRQFSNSRSEMNVSTLELGDSALYLCASSLGLIYEQYFGPGTRLTVT.

This clone was seen a few times. The chain is built from TRBV18 and TRBJ1-3; D remains ambiguous. The germline gives CDR1 KGHSH, CDR2 LQKENI. V lost 3 bases and J lost 0, with 12 bases in between. The CDR3 has 16 residues. As DNA, the CDR3 is TGTGCCAGCTCACCGGGAGGCATGAACTCTGGAAACACCATATATTTT. It encodes CASSPGGMNSGNTIYF. The whole variable domain, remainder taken from reference TRBV18 and TRBJ1-3, is NAGVMQNPRHLVRRRGQEARLRCSPMKGHSHVYWYRQLPEEGLKFMVYLQKENIIDESGMPKERFSAEFPKEGPSILRIQQVVRGDSAAYFCASSPGGMNSGNTIYFGEGSWLTVV.

The chain employs TRBV6-1 and TRBJ2-3; perhaps TRBD1 as D (7 bases). There are 14 residues in the CDR3. CDR1 is MNHNS and CDR2 is SASEGT in the germline V gene. V gave up 2 bases and J gave up 6 bases, with 12 bases separating them. CDR3 loop: CASSEQGGGDTQYF. CDR3 DNA sequence: TGTGCCAGCAGTGAACAGGGGGGTGGTGATACGCAGTATTTT.

The chain is built from TRBV18 and TRBJ1-1, with D possibly matching TRBD1 (6 bases). The length of the CDR3 is 18 residues. V gave up 4 bases and J gave up 1 base, with 22 bases separating them. CDR1 is KGHSH, CDR2 LQKENI, per germline. The CDR3 DNA sequence: TGTGCCAGCTCACGACGAGGGCATCGGGGGGCGCCGAACACTGAAGCTTTCTTT. It yields the protein CASSRRGHRGAPNTEAFF.

This clone was found a few times. The gene calls are TRBV2 and TRBJ1-5, with D possibly being TRBD1 (5 bases). The CDR3 has 15 amino acids. The germline V gene has CDR1 SNHLY and CDR2 FYNNEI. The V end was cut by 4 bases, the J end by 1 base, with 11 bases between. The chain's CDR3 is CASSGRGSSNQPQHF. CDR3 sequence (DNA): TGTGCCAGCAGTGGAAGGGGTTCGAGCAATCAGCCCCAGCATTTT.

The gene calls are TRBV11-3 and TRBJ2-1; 8 nucleotides agree with TRBD2. The CDR3 runs 16 residues. CDR1 is SGHNT, CDR2 YENEEA, per germline. V was pared by 5 bases and J by 4 bases, with 10 bases of the junction left unmatched. CDR3 nucleotide sequence: TGTGCCAGCAGCAGGGGGGGGACTAGAGGGTACAATGAGCAGTTCTTC. Protein product: CASSRGGTRGYNEQFF. The full variable domain, with the rest looked up from reference TRBV11-3 and TRBJ2-1, is EAGVVQSPRYKIIEKKQPVAFWCNPISGHNTLYWYLQNLGQGPELLIRYENEEAVDDSQLPKDRFSAERLKGVDSTLKIQPAELGDSAVYLCASSRGGTRGYNEQFFGPGTRLTVL.

V gene TRBV2 combines with J gene TRBJ2-7; the match to TRBD1 covers 8 bases. The germline CDR1 and CDR2 sequences are SNHLY and FYNNEI. V was clipped by 8 bases and J by 6 bases; unmatched bases: 9. The CDR3 runs to 13 residues. DNA for the CDR3: TGTGCCAGCGGTGCGACAGGGGTAAGCGAGCAGTACTTC. Residues: CASGATGVSEQYF.

The chain uses TRBV3-1 (or the pseudogene TRBV3-2) and TRBJ2-7; TRBD1 is a possible D gene (5 bases). Germline loops: CDR1 LGHDT, CDR2 YNNKEL (reference sequence). V was trimmed by 3 bases and J by 5 bases, leaving 11 bases between them. The CDR3 sequence is 13 residues long. The CDR3, as DNA: TGTGCCAGCAGCCAGGGCGTCAGGGACGAGCAGTACTTC. Translating it yields CASSQGVRDEQYF.

This clone was observed a few times. This sequence joins TRBV6-5 and TRBJ1-6, with D perhaps matching TRBD1 (6 bases). Germline-derived CDR1 and CDR2 are MNHEY and SVGAGI. V lost 5 bases to trimming and J lost 7 bases, with 15 bases between them. The CDR3 consists of 15 residues. For the CDR3, the DNA is TGTGCCAGCAGTCGCAAGACAGGTGGAAATTCACCCCTCCACTTT. Its protein product is CASSRKTGGNSPLHF.

This clone came up a few times. The chain links TRBV19 to TRBJ1-4; D not certain. The CDR3 runs to 14 residues. The V gene lost 4 bases and the J gene lost 7 bases, with 13 bases spanning the gap. CDR1 is LNHDA, CDR2 SQIVND, per germline (reference sequence). The CDR3: CASSTTPSSEKLFF. The CDR3 DNA reads TGTGCCAGTAGTACGACTCCCTCCAGTGAAAAACTGTTTTTT.

This clone has just a few counts. The rearrangement joins TRBV24-1 to TRBJ2-1, with unresolved D. Germline V gives CDR1 KGHDR, CDR2 SFDVKD. The CDR3 loop spans 12 amino acids. V dropped 5 bases and J dropped 3 bases, with 4 bases sitting between them. The DNA for the CDR3 is TGTGCCACCAGTGCAGACTACAATGAGCAGTTCTTC. It encodes CATSADYNEQFF.

As DNA, the CDR3 is TGCGCCAGCAGCAACCCCGGGACAGGGGCGGCCACTGAAGCTTTCTTT. Residues: CASSNPGTGAATEAFF. The chain recombines TRBV5-1 with TRBJ1-1; 10 bases line up with TRBD1. Germline CDR1 is SGHRS and CDR2 is YFSETQ. The V gene end was trimmed by 4 bases and the J gene end by 4 bases; junction bases not matched to a gene: 10. The length of the CDR3 is 16 residues.

The chain has TRBV28 and TRBJ1-6, with unresolved D. The CDR3 contains 15 residues. The V end lost 2 bases, the J end lost 7 bases, and 12 bases lay between the germline ends. Looked up from germline, CDR1 is MDHEN and CDR2 is SYDVKM. This CDR3 reads CASSLSVGPNSPLHF. In DNA form, the CDR3 reads TGTGCCAGCAGTTTAAGTGTTGGGCCAAATTCACCCCTCCACTTT. Using reference TRBV28 and TRBJ1-6 for the parts outside the CDR3, the full variable domain is DVKVTQSSRYLVKRTGEKVFLECVQDMDHENMFWYRQDPGLGLRLIYFSYDVKMKEKGDIPEGYSVSREKKERFSLILESASTNQTSMYLCASSLSVGPNSPLHFGNGTRLTVT.

This clone was observed a single time. The V gene is TRBV7-2, the J gene TRBJ2-7, with D possibly TRBD1 on 5 matching bases. Deletions cut 1 base from V and 2 bases from J, with 12 bases between. CDR1 is SGHTA, CDR2 FQGNSA, per germline. The CDR3 contains 15 residues. CDR3 DNA sequence: TGTGCCAGCAGCTTAGGGTCGACAGCCACCTACGAGCAGTACTTC. Translated, it gives CASSLGSTATYEQYF. Supplemented by reference TRBV7-2 and TRBJ2-7, the full variable domain reads GAGVSQSPSNKVTEKGKDVELRCDPISGHTALYWYRQSLGQGLEFLIYFQGNSAPDKSGLPSDRFSAERTGGSVSTLTIQRTQQEDSAVYLCASSLGSTATYEQYFGPGTRLTVT.

This clone was detected a few times. The genes are TRBV5-1 and TRBJ1-1; D is ambiguous. With 4 bases removed from V and 0 bases from J, the gap between germline ends came to 7 bases. Germline V lookup: CDR1 SGHRS, CDR2 YFSETQ. CDR3 length equals 13 residues. The chain's CDR3 is CASSAQMNTEAFF. In DNA form, the CDR3 reads TGCGCCAGCAGCGCACAAATGAACACTGAAGCTTTCTTT.

This chain joins TRBV4-1 and TRBJ2-2; no definite D call. V was clipped by 0 bases and J by 6 bases, with 14 bases between them. The CDR3 has 16 residues. CDR1 MGHRA and CDR2 YSYEKL come from the germline V gene. The CDR3 DNA is TGCGCCAGCAGCCAAGATCCAGGTGGTGCAGCCGGGGAGCTGTTTTTT. Translating gives CASSQDPGGAAGELFF.